The 14 T cell receptor beta chains in this list originate from one sample, sequenced in a study of cytomegalovirus exposure and HLA in healthy donors. Amplification used 60 Vbeta primers and 13 Jbeta primers. The protocol was immunoSEQ multiplex PCR, while the TCRdb copy is restricted to in-frame clones and leaves out a portion. The table shows more than 150,000 clones, with about 82% occurring only once. The source material was PBMCs. These receptors were taken from a woman in her 30s in good health and CMV-seronegative.

The chain uses TRBV9 and TRBJ1-2; TRBD1 is a possible D gene (5 bases). The germline CDR1 and CDR2 sequences are SGDLS and YYNGEE. The length of the CDR3 is 16 residues. The V end lost 0 bases, the J end lost 4 bases, and 16 bases lay between the germline ends. CDR3 sequence (DNA): TGTGCCAGCAGCGTAGGGGGCGGCGGGGCGGTCTATGGCTACACCTTC. It yields the protein CASSVGGGGAVYGYTF.

This chain links TRBV4-3 with TRBJ2-7, with a tentative D call TRBD2 (5 bases). Trimming stripped 1 base from V and 5 bases from J, with 21 bases between. CDR1 and CDR2 from the germline V gene are LGHNA and YSLEER. This CDR3 is built from 17 residues. CDR3 in amino acids: CASSQGLSPRESHEQYF. The CDR3 DNA follows: TGCGCCAGCAGCCAAGGATTAAGCCCGAGGGAATCCCACGAGCAGTACTTC.

The chain is built from TRBV29-1 and TRBJ2-1, with D tentatively TRBD2 (6 bases). Germline-derived CDR1 and CDR2 are SQVTM and ANQGSEA. The V end was cut by 7 bases, the J end by 9 bases, with 22 bases between. The CDR3 consists of 14 residues. CDR3 nucleotide sequence: TGCAGCGACCAGACCATAACTAGCTTCGGTGAGCAGTTCTTC. It is translated as CSDQTITSFGEQFF.

The chain has TRBV9 and TRBJ2-7, with D tentatively TRBD2 (6 bases). V lost 10 bases and J 4 bases, leaving 24 bases between the germline ends. CDR3 length: 15 residues. Germline values: CDR1 SGDLS, CDR2 YYNGEE. CDR3 nucleotides: TGTGCCTCAACGCGGGGAGGAGACAAAACTTACGAGCAGTACTTC. Residues: CASTRGGDKTYEQYF. The full variable domain, with the rest looked up from reference TRBV9 and TRBJ2-7, is DSGVTQTPKHLITATGQRVTLRCSPRSGDLSVYWYQQSLDQGLQFLIQYYNGEERAKGNILERFSAQQFPDLHSELNLSSLELGDSALYFCASTRGGDKTYEQYFGPGTRLTVT.

V usage is TRBV29-1 and J usage is TRBJ2-3, with D hard to call. The ends were cut back, 1 base at V and 2 bases at J, with 7 bases in the middle. The CDR3 has 13 residues. Germline V lookup: CDR1 SQVTM, CDR2 ANQGSEA. The CDR3 loop is CSVEGRFTDTQYF. The CDR3 coding sequence is TGCAGCGTTGAAGGCAGATTCACAGATACGCAGTATTTT.

This chain connects TRBV7-9 to TRBJ2-3; D is unclear. CDR1 is SEHNR and CDR2 is FQNEAQ in the germline V gene (reference sequence). V shed 1 base and J shed 1 base, with 9 bases lying between them. The CDR3 length is 15 residues. The CDR3 nucleotides read TGTGCCAGCAGCTTAGATCAGCGTCGCACAGATACGCAGTATTTT. This translates into CASSLDQRRTDTQYF.

The chain employs TRBV19 and TRBJ1-5; D perhaps matches TRBD1 (6 bases). Germline V gene data show CDR1 as LNHDA and CDR2 as SQIVND (reference sequence). The V end lost 3 bases, the J end lost 3 bases, and 12 bases lay between the germline ends. This CDR3 comprises 15 residues. The DNA for the CDR3 is TGTGCCAGTAGTATCCGGGACACGACCAATCAGCCCCAGCATTTT. This encodes CASSIRDTTNQPQHF.

The chain uses TRBV5-4 and TRBJ1-3; 7 bases are shared with TRBD1. With V trimmed by 4 bases and J by 0 bases, 4 bases remained unmatched. Germline-derived CDR1 and CDR2 are SGHNT and YYREEE (reference sequence). The CDR3 spans 15 residues. CDR3 residues: CASSKTGVSGNTIYF. In DNA form, the CDR3 reads TGTGCCAGCAGCAAAACAGGGGTCTCTGGAAACACCATATATTTT.

This chain joins TRBV4-1 and TRBJ2-3, with TRBD1 matching 7 bases. Germline V lookup: CDR1 MGHRA, CDR2 YSYEKL. The ends lost 4 bases at V and 0 bases at J; junction bases unmatched: 7. The CDR3 is 16 residues long. CDR3 residues: CASSLRDRTSTDTQYF. The CDR3 bases are TGCGCCAGCAGCCTACGGGACAGAACAAGCACAGATACGCAGTATTTT.

The V and J genes are TRBV7-3 and TRBJ2-1; the D gene is possibly TRBD2 (6 bases). The germline V gene has CDR1 SGHTA and CDR2 FQGTGA. The CDR3 runs to 15 residues. Trimming removed 5 bases at V and 8 bases at J, with 19 bases between. The CDR3 here is CASSDRDWPTDEQFF. The CDR3 nucleotides are TGTGCCAGCAGCGATCGGGACTGGCCAACAGATGAGCAGTTCTTC.

The genes are TRBV9 and TRBJ1-4; D is ambiguous. CDR3 length equals 13 residues. V shed 4 bases and J shed 6 bases, with 10 bases lying between them. Per the germline V gene, CDR1 is SGDLS and CDR2 is YYNGEE. CDR3 protein: CASSPFRDEKLFF. The CDR3 DNA follows: TGTGCCAGCAGCCCATTCCGGGATGAAAAACTGTTTTTT.

The V call is TRBV29-1, the J call TRBJ1-5, with a tentative D call TRBD1 (6 bases). The ends were cut back, 6 bases at V and 0 bases at J, with 21 bases in the middle. There are 17 residues in the CDR3. From germline, CDR1 is SQVTM and CDR2 ANQGSEA. This chain's CDR3 is CSVRAGGDQDSNQPQHF. For the CDR3, the DNA is TGCAGCGTGCGGGCGGGGGGCGACCAGGATAGCAATCAGCCCCAGCATTTT.

The V gene is TRBV30, the J gene TRBJ2-7, with TRBD1 matching 10 bases. CDR3 length equals 12 residues. Germline V gene sequence: CDR1 GTSNPN, CDR2 SVGIG (reference sequence). V shed 5 bases and J 6 bases; nucleotides not matched to a gene: 4. The CDR3 region is CAWATGGIEQYF. CDR3 nucleotide sequence: TGTGCCTGGGCGACAGGGGGCATCGAGCAGTACTTC.

The chain couples TRBV19 to TRBJ1-2; the D gene is possibly TRBD1 (6 bases). CDR3 length: 16 residues. Looked up from germline, CDR1 is LNHDA and CDR2 is SQIVND (reference sequence). Trimming stripped 3 bases from V and 0 bases from J, with 14 bases between. The CDR3 spells CASSMPGASPNYGYTF. Here the CDR3 DNA reads TGTGCCAGTAGTATGCCAGGGGCCTCACCTAACTATGGCTACACCTTC.